The present T cell receptor beta chain was sequenced within a study of blood T cell repertoires in COVID-19. J lost 5 bases, V lost 3 bases, and 4 bases had no gene match. Germline values: CDR1 KGHDR, CDR2 SFDVKD. The CDR3 is 15 residues long. Only in-frame clones appear in the TCRdb table, and some are missing; sequencing was by immunoSEQ multiplex PCR. This table holds around 160,000 clones, 70% to 90% found once. V and J are TRBV24-1 and TRBJ2-5, with 11 bases identical to TRBD2. This TCR came from a woman in her twenties or thirties with acute COVID-19. The sample was PBMCs or T cells enriched from blood (not recorded which). CDR3 bases: TGTGCCACCAGTGATCTAGCGGGAGGCTCTGAGACCCAGTACTTC. Protein: CATSDLAGGSETQYF.